The subject of this entry is one TCR beta chain. With 3 bases removed from V and 2 bases from J, the gap between germline ends came to 7 bases. This CDR3 region has 13 residues. CDR1 is KGHSH, CDR2 LQKENI, per germline. Generated by immunoSEQ multiplex PCR, the TCRdb table keeps only in-frame clones and is missing some. This sample carries about 430,000 clones, approximately 90% of them seen once, and the ten largest clones take over 0.9%. The sample belongs to a study of blood T cell repertoires in COVID-19. The receptor's source is a woman in her 30s with acute COVID-19. Sequenced sample: PBMCs or T cells enriched from blood (not recorded which). This chain links TRBV18 with TRBJ2-5; D is unclear. The CDR3 nucleotides are TGTGCCAGCTCACCGCCCAGTCAAGAGACCCAGTACTTC. It translates to CASSPPSQETQYF.